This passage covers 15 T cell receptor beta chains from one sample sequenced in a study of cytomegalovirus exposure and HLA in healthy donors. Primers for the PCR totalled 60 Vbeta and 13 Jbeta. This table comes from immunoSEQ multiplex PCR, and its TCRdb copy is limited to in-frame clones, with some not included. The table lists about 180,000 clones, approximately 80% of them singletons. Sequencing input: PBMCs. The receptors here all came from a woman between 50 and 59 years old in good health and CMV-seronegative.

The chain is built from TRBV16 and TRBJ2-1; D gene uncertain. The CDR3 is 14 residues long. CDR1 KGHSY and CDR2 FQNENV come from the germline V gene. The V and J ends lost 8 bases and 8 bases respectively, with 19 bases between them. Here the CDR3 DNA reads TGTGCCAGCGGTAACGCCTTTCTTCAGGATGAGCAGTTCTTC. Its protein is CASGNAFLQDEQFF.

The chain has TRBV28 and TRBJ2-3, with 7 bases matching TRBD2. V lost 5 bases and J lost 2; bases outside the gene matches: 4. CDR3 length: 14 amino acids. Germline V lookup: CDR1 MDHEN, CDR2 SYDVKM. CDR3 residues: CASSKAGSTDTQYF. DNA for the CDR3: TGTGCCAGCAGTAAAGCGGGGTCCACAGATACGCAGTATTTT.

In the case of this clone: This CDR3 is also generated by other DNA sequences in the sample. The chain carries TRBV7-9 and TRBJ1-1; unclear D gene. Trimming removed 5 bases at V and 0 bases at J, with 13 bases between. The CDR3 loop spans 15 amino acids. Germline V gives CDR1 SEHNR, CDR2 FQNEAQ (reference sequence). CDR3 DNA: TGTGCCAGCAGCCTCACGGCGGCGATGAACACTGAAGCTTTCTTT. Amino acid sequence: CASSLTAAMNTEAFF.

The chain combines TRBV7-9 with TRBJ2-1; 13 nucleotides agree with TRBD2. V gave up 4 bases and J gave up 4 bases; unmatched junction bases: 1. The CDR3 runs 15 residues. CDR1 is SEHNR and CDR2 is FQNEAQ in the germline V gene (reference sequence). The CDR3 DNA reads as TGTGCCAGCAGCTCGACTAGCGGGGGGTACAATGAGCAGTTCTTC. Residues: CASSSTSGGYNEQFF.

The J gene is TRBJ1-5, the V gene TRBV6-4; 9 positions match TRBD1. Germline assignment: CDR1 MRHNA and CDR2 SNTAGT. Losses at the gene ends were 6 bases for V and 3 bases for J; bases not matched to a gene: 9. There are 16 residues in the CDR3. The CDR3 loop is CASRQGARGPNQPQHF. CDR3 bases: TGTGCCAGCAGACAGGGGGCCCGAGGGCCCAATCAGCCCCAGCATTTT.

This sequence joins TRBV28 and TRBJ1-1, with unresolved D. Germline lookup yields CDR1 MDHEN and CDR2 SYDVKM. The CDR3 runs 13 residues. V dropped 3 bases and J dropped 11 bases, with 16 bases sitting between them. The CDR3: CASSFISREMAFF. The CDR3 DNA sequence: TGTGCCAGCAGTTTCATTTCCCGAGAAATGGCTTTCTTT.

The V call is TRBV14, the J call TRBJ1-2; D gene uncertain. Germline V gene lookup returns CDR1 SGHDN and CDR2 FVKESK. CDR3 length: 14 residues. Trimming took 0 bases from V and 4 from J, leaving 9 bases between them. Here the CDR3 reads CASSQEGFLYGYTF. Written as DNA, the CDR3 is TGTGCCAGCAGCCAAGAGGGCTTCCTCTATGGCTACACCTTC.

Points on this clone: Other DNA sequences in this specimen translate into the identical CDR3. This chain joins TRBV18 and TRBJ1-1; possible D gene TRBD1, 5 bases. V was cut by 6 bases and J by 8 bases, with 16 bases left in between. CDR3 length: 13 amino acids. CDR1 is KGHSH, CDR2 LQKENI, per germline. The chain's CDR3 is CASSPQGGSEAFF. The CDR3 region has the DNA TGTGCCAGCTCCCCCCAGGGTGGCAGCGAAGCTTTCTTT.

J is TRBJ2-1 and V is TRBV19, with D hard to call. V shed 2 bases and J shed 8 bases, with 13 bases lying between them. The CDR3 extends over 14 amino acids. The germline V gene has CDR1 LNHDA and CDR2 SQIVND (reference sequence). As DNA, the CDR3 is TGTGCCAGTAGTATAAAGCGTGGAGTGGATGAGCAGTTCTTC. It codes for CASSIKRGVDEQFF.

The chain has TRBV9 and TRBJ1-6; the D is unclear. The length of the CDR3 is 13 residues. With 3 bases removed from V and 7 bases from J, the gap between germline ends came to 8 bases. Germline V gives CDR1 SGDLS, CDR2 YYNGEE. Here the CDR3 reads CASSADWNSPLHF. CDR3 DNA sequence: TGTGCCAGCAGCGCGGACTGGAATTCACCCCTCCACTTT.

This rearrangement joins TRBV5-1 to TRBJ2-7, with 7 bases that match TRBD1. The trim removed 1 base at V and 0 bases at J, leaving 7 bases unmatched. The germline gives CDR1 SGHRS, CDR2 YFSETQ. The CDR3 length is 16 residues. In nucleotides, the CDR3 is TGCGCCAGCAGCTTGATCAGGACAGGTGTCTCCTACGAGCAGTACTTC. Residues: CASSLIRTGVSYEQYF.

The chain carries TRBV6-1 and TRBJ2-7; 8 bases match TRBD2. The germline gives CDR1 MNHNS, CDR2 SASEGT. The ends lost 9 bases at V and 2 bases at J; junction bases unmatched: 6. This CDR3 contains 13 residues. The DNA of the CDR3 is TGTGCCAGTGAAGAACTAGCGGCCTACGAGCAGTACTTC. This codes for CASEELAAYEQYF.

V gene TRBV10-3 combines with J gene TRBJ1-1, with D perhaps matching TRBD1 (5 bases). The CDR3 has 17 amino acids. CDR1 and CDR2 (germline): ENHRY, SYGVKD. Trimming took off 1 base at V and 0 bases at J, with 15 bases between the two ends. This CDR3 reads CAISEYQGYEMNTEAFF. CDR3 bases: TGTGCCATCAGTGAGTATCAGGGCTACGAGATGAACACTGAAGCTTTCTTT.

The CDR3 DNA sequence: TGTGCCAGCAGCGTAGGTTACAGCGGGGAGCTGTTTTTT. Its protein product is CASSVGYSGELFF. The J gene is TRBJ2-2, the V gene TRBV9; D gene uncertain. The CDR3 is 13 amino acids. Germline-derived CDR1 and CDR2 are SGDLS and YYNGEE. V gave up 0 bases and J gave up 7 bases, with 7 bases separating them.

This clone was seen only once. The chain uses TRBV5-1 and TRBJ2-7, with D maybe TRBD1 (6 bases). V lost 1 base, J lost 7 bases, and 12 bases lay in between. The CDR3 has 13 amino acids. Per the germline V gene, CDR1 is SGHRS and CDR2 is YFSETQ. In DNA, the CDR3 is TGCGCCAGCAGCTTGTACTCGGGGACAGAGCAGTACTTC. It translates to CASSLYSGTEQYF.